This section outlines one T cell receptor beta chain sequence together with its context. Its target antigen remains unknown. No clone much larger than this one lies a single base away; base qualities are absent. The sample originates from a study of OX40 agonist ivuxolimab in advanced cancers. About the investigation overall: Ivuxolimab was an agonistic, fully human IgG2 monoclonal antibody directed against OX40 (CD134), a costimulatory receptor. Partial responses were achieved by three dose-escalation patients, of whom one had hepatocellular carcinoma and two had cutaneous melanoma. Of the 52 patients in dose escalation, 19 had hepatocellular carcinoma, some 15 had melanoma, 9 had renal cell carcinoma and 9 had head and neck cancer. Peripheral TCRbeta sequencing was intended to test whether TCR sequence diversity was altered and clonal T-cell expansion was caused by ivuxolimab. Prior anti-PD-1, anti-PD-L1 or anti-CTLA-4 therapy was permitted, and approximately 40% of dose-escalation patients had received checkpoint inhibitors. The paper describes the monotherapy dose-escalation part (N ≈ 50 patients) of the phase I trial of ivuxolimab. In the dose-escalation cohort, over 65% of patients were male, and the mean age was around 60 years, with a range of about 23 to 90. Intravenous ivuxolimab was administered to patients every 2 weeks at six dose levels: 0.01, 0.1, 0.3, 1.5, 3 and 10 mg/kg. The paper as a whole reports these results and caveats: At doses of 0.1 to 3.0 mg/kg, clonal expansion of both CD4+ and CD8+ blood T cells was observed from baseline to week 6. In the 0.1-3.0 mg/kg groups, partial responders were among the patients with the lowest normalized peripheral clonal expansion, particularly in CD8+ T cells. On average, CD8+ T cells showed more expanded clones than CD4+ T cells after ivuxolimab. Antigen specificity was not determined for the clonally expanded peripheral T cells. Low levels of normalized T-cell clonal expansion were also seen in some patients who did not respond.

The germline V gene (reference sequence) specifies GTSNPN as CDR1 and SVGIG as CDR2. Measured from the cysteine to the phenylalanine, the CDR3 is 15 residues long. The CDR3 DNA has 45 bases and is translated from base 1. Trimming costs V 4 bases and J 4 bases, and their ends lie 16 bases apart. The trial excluded patients who had a history of autoimmune disease or were on systemic immunosuppression. In every dose cohort, peripheral blood was drawn for TCR sequencing at baseline, cycle 4 day 1, and cycle 7 day 1. The samples were taken from a phase I, first-in-human, multicenter, open-label dose-escalation trial of ivuxolimab. Adults with locally advanced or metastatic head and neck squamous cell, hepatocellular, melanoma or renal cell carcinoma were enrolled in the trial. Before TCR sequencing, CD4+ and CD8+ T cells were separately sorted from peripheral blood. To sequence the TCRbeta CDR3 region, genomic DNA was isolated from the sorted cells. TCRbeta CDR3 regions were sequenced using the immunoSEQ Assay. TCRdb retrieved this table from immuneACCESS and kept in-frame rearrangements only. Not all clones are present; in checked studies, unresolved V genes account for under half, and no reason is known for the remainder. The sample profile shows some 90,000 clones; roughly 89% of them were found once. The top ten constitute 0.7% to 1% of the sample.

This receptor was obtained from an adult with an advanced solid tumor such as melanoma, head and neck, liver or kidney cancer. The sequencing used CD4+ or CD8+ T cells sorted from blood, collected in a trial of the OX40 agonist ivuxolimab. The chain was built from TRBV30 and TRBJ2-2, with a tentative D gene TRBD2 over 6 matching bases. The nucleotide sequence reads TGTGCCTGGACCCTACTGGCGGGACCCACCGGGGAGCTGTTTTTT. Its product reads: CAWTLLAGPTGELFF.